These 32 T cell receptor beta chains originate from one sample sequenced in a study of shared clonotypes between healthy human individuals (TCRdb year 2020). The method was the immunoSEQ multiplex PCR assay. TCRdb limited this immuneACCESS table to in-frame rearrangements with V and J called. A share of clones is missing; checked studies link under half to unresolved V genes, and the rest is unexplained. This sample comprises approximately 2,300,000 clones, approximately 90% of them detected only once. Of the sample, more than 0.35% is held by the ten largest clones. Input material: naive CD4+ T cells from PBMCs. The cell subset or site label, as the study defines it: CD45RA+ positively selected. The receptors derive from a man aged 18-30 years in good health. Some clones in this sample may be carry-over from other donors' samples.

The V and J genes are TRBV10-1 and TRBJ1-4; the D gene is possibly TRBD1 (5 bases). The CDR3 has 12 amino acids. Trimming removed 6 bases from V and 7 bases from J, with 9 bases in between. Germline V gene data show CDR1 as WNHNN and CDR2 as SYGVQD (reference sequence). In DNA form, the CDR3 reads TGCGCCAGCAGCGACGGGGGTGAAAAACTGTTTTTT. Its translation is CASSDGGEKLFF.

This rearrangement joins TRBV6-6 to TRBJ2-5; 13 bases line up with TRBD2. Germline V gene data show CDR1 as MNHNY and CDR2 as SVGAGI (reference sequence). V lost 8 bases and J lost 5; bases outside the gene matches: 11. This CDR3 has 16 amino acids. The CDR3 DNA sequence: TGTGCCAGCGGTCCCAGCGGACTAGCGGGAGCGGAGACCCAGTACTTC. Translation: CASGPSGLAGAETQYF.

V is TRBV4-2 and J is TRBJ2-5; 9 bases map to TRBD2. Germline CDR1 reads LGHNA; CDR2 reads YNFKEQ. The length of the CDR3 is 17 residues. With 3 bases clipped from V and 5 bases from J, the junction kept 13 bases outside the gene matches. DNA for the CDR3: TGTGCCAGCAGCCAGCGGCAAGGAGCGGGAGGACTCGAGACCCAGTACTTC. It specifies CASSQRQGAGGLETQYF.

For this clone: Within the sample, other DNA sequences also encode this same CDR3. The genes are TRBV6-5 and TRBJ2-1, with 8 bases lining up with TRBD2. V shed 2 bases and J 4 bases; nucleotides not matched to a gene: 4. This CDR3 has 15 amino acids. Germline V lookup: CDR1 MNHEY, CDR2 SVGAGI. The CDR3 DNA sequence: TGTGCCAGCAGTTACGGACTAGCTGCGTACAATGAGCAGTTCTTC. Its translation: CASSYGLAAYNEQFF.

The CDR3 reads CASRATGLNYGYTF. The CDR3 nucleotides are TGTGCCAGCAGGGCGACAGGGCTTAACTATGGCTACACCTTC. V usage is TRBV6-6 and J usage is TRBJ1-2, with TRBD1 identical over 7 bases. Unmatched junction bases numbered 5, after V lost 6 bases and J lost 1 base. The germline gives CDR1 MNHNY, CDR2 SVGAGI (reference sequence). This CDR3 has 14 residues.

The V call is TRBV11-3, the J call TRBJ2-2; D is unresolved. Germline CDR1 reads SGHNT; CDR2 reads YENEEA. V was cut by 1 base and J by 3 bases, with 12 bases left in between. The CDR3 sequence is 16 residues long. The CDR3 sequence is CASSLVLPSHTGELFF. The CDR3 DNA reads TGTGCCAGCAGCTTAGTTCTACCCAGTCACACCGGGGAGCTGTTTTTT.

The chain uses TRBV5-1 and TRBJ2-5, with D possibly matching TRBD1 (6 bases). The ends were cut back, 1 base at V and 5 bases at J, with 24 bases in the middle. CDR3 length: 18 residues. Germline loops: CDR1 SGHRS, CDR2 YFSETQ. For the CDR3, the DNA is TGCGCCAGCAGCTTGAGCGCCCACGTTCAGGGGAGTTGGGAGACCCAGTACTTC. Translated, it gives CASSLSAHVQGSWETQYF.

The chain combines TRBV18 with TRBJ1-1; 8 bases align to TRBD1. CDR1 and CDR2 from the germline V gene are KGHSH and LQKENI. The CDR3 runs to 15 residues. The V and J ends lost 2 bases and 3 bases, in that order; junction bases with no gene match: 5. CDR3 DNA: TGTGCCAGCTCACCAGCAGGGGGCATGGACACTGAAGCTTTCTTT. Translation gives CASSPAGGMDTEAFF.

With regard to this clone: Other DNA sequences in the same sample also yield this CDR3. The CDR3 loop reads CASRRDRSTDTQYF. The CDR3 DNA sequence: TGTGCCAGCAGGCGGGACAGAAGCACAGATACGCAGTATTTT. This rearrangement joins TRBV6-5 to TRBJ2-3; D may be TRBD1 (7 bases). With 6 bases removed from V and 0 bases from J, the gap between germline ends came to 10 bases. Germline CDR1 and CDR2: MNHEY and SVGAGI. The length of the CDR3 is 14 residues.

CDR3: CASDTPGQWSGYTF. The CDR3 nucleotides read TGTGCCAGCGATACCCCAGGACAGTGGAGTGGCTACACCTTC. V gene TRBV6-1 combines with J gene TRBJ1-2, with D maybe TRBD1 (6 bases). Per germline, CDR1 MNHNS and CDR2 SASEGT. The CDR3 is 14 residues long. Between the trimmed V and J ends, which lost 8 bases and 7 bases, there was a span of 20 bases.

This chain uses TRBV18 with TRBJ2-3; no clear D. Trimming removed 8 bases from V and 6 bases from J, with 15 bases in between. The CDR3 contains 13 residues. Germline CDR1 is KGHSH and CDR2 is LQKENI. The CDR3 reads CASPRSLGDTQYF. CDR3 sequence (DNA): TGTGCCAGCCCCCGCTCCTTGGGCGATACGCAGTATTTT.

The chain links TRBV6-5 to TRBJ1-2; D perhaps matches TRBD1 (6 bases). Germline assignment: CDR1 MNHEY and CDR2 SVGAGI. The germline V and J ends were trimmed by 2 bases and 3 bases, with 10 bases remaining between them. The CDR3 has 14 amino acids. CDR3 bases: TGTGCCAGCAGTTACCGGGGACAAGACTATGGCTACACCTTC. Translated, it gives CASSYRGQDYGYTF.

This rearrangement joins TRBV7-9 to TRBJ1-4; 7 bases map to TRBD1. The J segment lost 6 bases and the V segment lost 2 bases, leaving 3 bases of the junction unmatched. CDR1 and CDR2 from the germline V gene are SEHNR and FQNEAQ (reference sequence). This CDR3 has 14 amino acids. The CDR3 nucleotides are TGTGCCAGCAGCTTACTCGGACAGGATGAAAAACTGTTTTTT. Protein product: CASSLLGQDEKLFF.

The CDR3 DNA sequence: TGTGCCAGCAGCGGGGACGGATTCGGAGAAAAACTGTTTTTT. Translated: CASSGDGFGEKLFF. The J gene is TRBJ1-4, the V gene TRBV9, with D tentatively TRBD1 (5 bases). Looked up from germline, CDR1 is SGDLS and CDR2 is YYNGEE. CDR3 size: 14 residues. V gave up 3 bases and J gave up 8 bases, with 14 bases separating them.

V gene TRBV6-5 combines with J gene TRBJ1-2; the match to TRBD1 covers 7 bases. Germline CDR1 MNHEY, CDR2 SVGAGI. CDR3 length equals 15 residues. Trimming at V came to 4 bases and at J to 8 bases, leaving 13 bases not matched to a gene. CDR3 DNA sequence: TGTGCCAGCAGTTTCCAGGACAGGTCCTCTTTCGGCTACACCTTC. Its protein product is CASSFQDRSSFGYTF.

The V and J genes are TRBV19 and TRBJ1-1; the match to TRBD1 covers 9 bases. V lost 4 bases and J lost 1; bases outside the gene matches: 4. Germline CDR1 is LNHDA and CDR2 is SQIVND (reference sequence). This CDR3 has 15 residues. CDR3 protein: CASSTTGGRNTEAFF. The CDR3 DNA reads as TGTGCCAGTAGTACAACAGGGGGCAGGAACACTGAAGCTTTCTTT. Using reference TRBV19 and TRBJ1-1 for the parts outside the CDR3, the full variable domain is DGGITQSPKYLFRKEGQNVTLSCEQNLNHDAMYWYRQDPGQGLRLIYYSQIVNDFQKGDIAEGYSVSREKKESFPLTVTSAQKNPTAFYLCASSTTGGRNTEAFFGQGTRLTVV.

This chain links TRBV6-1 with TRBJ1-5; no firm D call. CDR1 is MNHNS, CDR2 SASEGT, per germline. Trimming stripped 4 bases from V and 8 bases from J, with 12 bases between. The CDR3 is 13 amino acids. The CDR3 nucleotides read TGTGCCAGCAGTGTGGAGCCACCGAAGCCCCAGCATTTT. This encodes CASSVEPPKPQHF.

This CDR3 reads CASSRTGVTADTQYF. The CDR3 nucleotides are TGTGCCAGCAGCCGTACTGGGGTCACAGCAGATACGCAGTATTTT. This sequence joins TRBV11-3 and TRBJ2-3; D is ambiguous. The CDR3 has 15 amino acids. Trimming pared 5 bases from V and 4 bases from J, leaving 16 bases between. Germline CDR1 SGHNT, CDR2 YENEEA. Drawing the rest from reference TRBV11-3 and TRBJ2-3, the complete variable domain is EAGVVQSPRYKIIEKKQPVAFWCNPISGHNTLYWYLQNLGQGPELLIRYENEEAVDDSQLPKDRFSAERLKGVDSTLKIQPAELGDSAVYLCASSRTGVTADTQYFGPGTRLTVL.

The chain uses TRBV27 and TRBJ1-5; 9 positions agree with TRBD1. The CDR3 contains 15 residues. After removal of 6 bases from V and 6 bases from J, the junction contained 9 bases not matched to a gene. Germline V CDR1 and CDR2: MNHEY, SMNVEV (reference sequence). DNA for the CDR3: TGTGCCAGCAGGGGACCGGGACAGGGTGCTCAGCCCCAGCATTTT. Protein product: CASRGPGQGAQPQHF.

Worth noting for this clone: A read error may be the cause here, since a much bigger clone is one base away. Other DNA sequences from this sample encode an identical CDR3 as well. The chain is built from TRBV18 and TRBJ1-1; D not resolved. Germline V gene sequence: CDR1 KGHSH, CDR2 LQKENI. Between the trimmed V and J ends, which lost 1 base and 2 bases, there was a span of 5 bases. The CDR3 spans 13 residues. CDR3 nucleotides: TGTGCCAGCTCACCACAGGGAAACACTGAAGCTTTCTTT. This gives the protein CASSPQGNTEAFF.

The rearrangement links TRBV27 to TRBJ2-2; TRBD2 matches at 7 bases. This CDR3 has 18 residues. Looked up from germline, CDR1 is MNHEY and CDR2 is SMNVEV (reference sequence). The V segment lost 6 bases and the J segment 0 bases; nucleotides outside the gene matches: 13. The CDR3 DNA follows: TGTGCCAGCAGCCGTGGGGTGGCGGGAGACCCGAACACCGGGGAGCTGTTTTTT. Amino acids: CASSRGVAGDPNTGELFF.

The chain links TRBV28 to TRBJ2-1, with 8 bases matching TRBD2. Losses at the gene ends were 6 bases for V and 2 bases for J; bases not matched to a gene: 6. The germline CDR1 and CDR2 sequences are MDHEN and SYDVKM. CDR3 size: 15 residues. CDR3 residues: CASRSAGGPYNEQFF. DNA of the CDR3: TGTGCCAGCAGAAGTGCGGGAGGACCCTACAATGAGCAGTTCTTC.

The sample holds one count of this clone. The chain couples TRBV5-1 to TRBJ1-4, with D unresolved. The CDR3 has 15 residues. Per germline, CDR1 SGHRS and CDR2 YFSETQ. The V gene lost 4 bases and the J gene lost 8 bases, with 18 bases spanning the gap. The chain's CDR3 is CASSPQRELGEKLFF. The CDR3, as DNA: TGCGCCAGCAGCCCACAGCGTGAGTTAGGGGAAAAACTGTTTTTT.

The V call is TRBV7-6, the J call TRBJ1-2, with D hard to call. Germline CDR1 reads SGHVS; CDR2 reads FNYEAQ. The CDR3 sequence is 14 residues long. V lost 3 bases and J 2 bases, leaving 10 bases between the germline ends. The CDR3 spells CASSLFRNNYGYTF. The CDR3 DNA reads as TGTGCCAGCAGCTTGTTTAGAAACAACTATGGCTACACCTTC.

This clone was seen only once. The V gene is TRBV2, the J gene TRBJ2-1, with 9 bases that match TRBD2. CDR1 is SNHLY, CDR2 FYNNEI, per germline. The CDR3 runs to 12 residues. Trimming cost V 8 bases and J 15 bases; bases outside gene matches: 11. CDR3 protein: CASSGLAGPPFF. CDR3 coding DNA: TGTGCCAGCTCGGGGCTAGCGGGACCACCGTTCTTC.

As for this clone: Other DNA sequences in the sample encode the same CDR3. This rearrangement joins TRBV20-1 to TRBJ1-1, with no clear D. Trimming took 3 bases from V and 3 from J, leaving 5 bases between them. CDR1 is DFQATT, CDR2 SNEGSKA, per germline (reference sequence). The CDR3 covers 11 residues. The CDR3 here is CSARGYTEAFF. The CDR3 DNA sequence: TGCAGTGCTAGGGGCTACACTGAAGCTTTCTTT.

Note on this clone: This specimen includes other DNA sequences encoding the same CDR3. This chain joins TRBV5-4 and TRBJ1-4, with 9 bases aligning to TRBD1. Germline loops: CDR1 SGHNT, CDR2 YYREEE (reference sequence). CDR3 length: 15 amino acids. J gave up 5 bases and V 0 bases, and 2 bases lay outside the gene matches. CDR3 amino acids: CASSLAGQGNEKLFF. The DNA of the CDR3 is TGTGCCAGCAGCTTGGCGGGACAGGGAAATGAAAAACTGTTTTTT.

The chain employs TRBV9 and TRBJ2-7; D uncertain. The germline V and J ends were trimmed by 3 bases and 1 base, with 11 bases remaining between them. The CDR3 has 14 residues. CDR1 is SGDLS and CDR2 is YYNGEE in the germline V gene. The CDR3 loop is CASSASTASYEQYF. The CDR3 DNA follows: TGTGCCAGCAGCGCGTCTACAGCTTCCTACGAGCAGTACTTC.

The chain is built from TRBV2 and TRBJ2-7; no clear D gene. This CDR3 is 11 amino acids long. CDR1 and CDR2 from the germline V gene are SNHLY and FYNNEI. Between the trimmed V and J ends, which lost 6 bases and 7 bases, there was a span of 10 bases. This CDR3 is CASRYGDEQYF. The CDR3 bases are TGTGCCAGCAGGTATGGGGATGAGCAGTACTTC.

The chain joins TRBV11-2 to TRBJ2-7, with D possibly TRBD1 on 6 matching bases. The germline CDR1 and CDR2 sequences are SGHAT and FQNNGV. Deletions cut 5 bases from V and 0 bases from J, with 14 bases between. There are 15 residues in the CDR3. In DNA, the CDR3 is TGTGCCAGCAGCAGGACAGTCACCGACTCCTACGAGCAGTACTTC. This codes for CASSRTVTDSYEQYF.

This chain connects TRBV27 to TRBJ1-5, with no clear D. The ends were cut back, 10 bases at V and 3 bases at J, with 19 bases in the middle. From germline, CDR1 is MNHEY and CDR2 SMNVEV (reference sequence). The CDR3 loop spans 15 amino acids. Here the CDR3 DNA reads TGTGCCACCTCCCGGACCCCCGGGTTCAATCAGCCCCAGCATTTT. Amino acids: CATSRTPGFNQPQHF.

About this clone itself: This CDR3 is also generated by other DNA sequences in the sample. The V and J genes are TRBV18 and TRBJ2-5; a weak D match, TRBD2 (5 bases). The germline gives CDR1 KGHSH, CDR2 LQKENI. This CDR3 is 14 amino acids long. The V end was cut by 2 bases, the J end by 2 bases, with 9 bases between. This chain's CDR3 is CASSPGRGQETQYF. Written as DNA, the CDR3 is TGTGCCAGCTCACCAGGTCGGGGACAAGAGACCCAGTACTTC.